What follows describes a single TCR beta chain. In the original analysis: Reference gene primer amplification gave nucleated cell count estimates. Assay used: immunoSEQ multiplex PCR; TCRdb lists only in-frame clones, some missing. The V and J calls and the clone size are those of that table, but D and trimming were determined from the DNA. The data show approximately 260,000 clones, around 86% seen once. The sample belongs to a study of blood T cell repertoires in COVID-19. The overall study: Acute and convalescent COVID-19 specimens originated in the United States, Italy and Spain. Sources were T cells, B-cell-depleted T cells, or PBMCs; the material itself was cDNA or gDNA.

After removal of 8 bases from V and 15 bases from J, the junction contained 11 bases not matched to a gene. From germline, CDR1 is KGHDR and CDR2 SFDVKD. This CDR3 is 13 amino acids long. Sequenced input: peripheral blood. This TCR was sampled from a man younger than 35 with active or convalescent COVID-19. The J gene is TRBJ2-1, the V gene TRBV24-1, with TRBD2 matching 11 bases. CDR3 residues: CATTGLAGGKRFF. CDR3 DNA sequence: TGTGCCACCACCGGACTAGCGGGTGGTAAAAGGTTCTTC.